Here is one T cell receptor (beta chain) with its context. As yet, its antigen is unknown. Prior to sequencing, the ViraFEST assay stimulated PBMC with viral peptide pools, which expanded the antigen-specific CD4+ T cells. When around nine days of culture had elapsed, CD4+ T cells were isolated. Nobody among the vaccine recipients had prior SARS-CoV-2 infection (nucleocapsid antibodies were negative). They grew under 2.5 million PBMC in each well, adding 7.5 to 10 IU/ml IL-2 and 8.5 to 10 ug/ml peptides. The CDR3 runs 17 residues. The V end lost 0 bases, the J end lost 4 bases, and 19 bases lay between the germline ends. CDR1 and CDR2 (germline): SGDLS, YYNGEE. These data come from a study of vaccination effects on CD4 cells after COVID-19. Study in general: Vaccine administered to participants consisted of two doses of either BNT162b2 or mRNA-1273. Study results and limitations: Substantial clonal contraction characterized both infection- and vaccine-induced clones late after vaccination.

TCRdb keeps only in-frame clones here, not all; method: immunoSEQ multiplex PCR. Altogether under 75,000 clones are present, 75% to 85% being singletons, with the ten largest covering about 12%. The V call is TRBV9, the J call TRBJ1-2, with a tentative D call TRBD1 (5 bases). The sequence derives from a human donor who received a COVID-19 vaccine. This sample comprised CD4+ T cells from PBMCs cultured with SARS-CoV-2 spike peptides, obtained before COVID-19 vaccination. CDR3 in DNA: TGTGCCAGCAGCGTAGAGGAACGGGGACGAGGACCCTATGGCTACACCTTC. Translated, it gives CASSVEERGRGPYGYTF.